Below, one T cell receptor beta chain is given with its context. This table comes from immunoSEQ multiplex PCR, and its TCRdb copy is limited to in-frame clones, with some not included. The table records some 78,000 clones, 88% of them present only once. These data belong to a study of OX40 agonist ivuxolimab in advanced cancers. The material sequenced was CD4+ or CD8+ T cells sorted from blood, taken in a trial of the OX40 agonist ivuxolimab. The origin of this receptor is an adult with an advanced solid tumor such as melanoma, head and neck, liver or kidney cancer.

CDR3 residues: CASSLNSPRTGGVKAEAFF. The CDR3 nucleotides are TGTGCCAGCAGCTTAAATAGCCCACGGACAGGGGGCGTAAAGGCTGAAGCTTTCTTT. This chain connects TRBV7-3 to TRBJ1-1; TRBD1 aligns across 11 bases. The CDR3 runs to 19 residues. Germline values: CDR1 SGHTA, CDR2 FQGTGA. Unmatched junction bases numbered 16, after V lost 1 base and J lost 6 bases.